This T cell receptor beta chain was captured by sequencing in a study of blood T cells in healthy people across ages. The study's findings and limits: Older age went with lower TCR beta diversity per million T cells, in a roughly linear way.

A J-beta primer mix and a sample-barcoded 5' primer were used in a second PCR of about 7 to 12 cycles. TCRdb called the 5' RACE reads again in MiXCR, with one record for every CDR3 protein. The table includes 700,000 to 900,000 distinct CDR3 sequences, around 24% detected once. Per sample, a minimum of 6 million PBMCs were isolated. Notes on this clonotype: Its antigen is unidentified.

Germline lookup yields CDR1 SEHNR and CDR2 FQNEAQ (reference sequence). The CDR3 is made up of 16 amino acids. V lost 4 bases and J 6 bases, leaving 19 bases between the germline ends. The data also belong to a second study, concerning T cells of mothers and their children.

The rearrangement joins TRBV7-9 to TRBJ2-1, with D unclear. The TCR sequence derives from a boy between 5 and 17 years old in good health. Sequencing was carried out using blood. The CDR3: CASSSSFGIAGNEQFF. The DNA of the CDR3 is TGTGCCAGCAGCTCGTCCTTTGGTATAGCAGGCAATGAGCAGTTCTTC.